Below are 5 T cell receptor beta chains sequenced from a single sample in a study of blood T cell repertoires in COVID-19. TCRdb's copy holds only in-frame clones and misses some; the assay was immunoSEQ multiplex PCR. The sample records 300,000 to 400,000 clones, around 82% being singletons. Material for sequencing was peripheral blood. Source of these receptors: a man aged 25 to 40 with active or convalescent COVID-19.

The rearrangement links TRBV12-3 or TRBV12-4 to TRBJ1-2, with 7 bases identical to TRBD1. This CDR3 has 13 residues. V gave up 5 bases and J gave up 5 bases; unmatched junction bases: 5. The CDR3 nucleotides read TGTGCCAGCAGTAGACAGGGCCCTTATGGCTACACCTTC. As protein: CASSRQGPYGYTF.

V and J are TRBV3-1 (or the pseudogene TRBV3-2) and TRBJ2-1, with 9 bases that match TRBD2. The germline gives CDR1 LGHDT, CDR2 YNNKEL (reference sequence). The CDR3 length is 17 residues. The J segment lost 2 bases and the V segment lost 0 bases, leaving 5 bases of the junction unmatched. The CDR3 coding sequence is TGTGCCAGCAGCCAAGACGATCGCGGGAGGGCCTACAATGAGCAGTTCTTC. Its protein product is CASSQDDRGRAYNEQFF.

The rearrangement joins TRBV4-1 to TRBJ1-1; D possibly corresponds to TRBD1 (6 bases). Trimming removed 1 base at V and 10 bases at J, with 31 bases between. The CDR3 totals 19 residues. Germline lookup yields CDR1 MGHRA and CDR2 YSYEKL. The CDR3 spells CASSQAVPSLRQVPRGAFF. The CDR3 DNA is TGCGCCAGCAGCCAAGCGGTGCCTAGCCTTAGACAGGTCCCAAGGGGAGCTTTCTTT.

The chain is built from TRBV7-2 and TRBJ2-3; D possibly corresponds to TRBD2 (6 bases). There are 15 residues in the CDR3. Between the trimmed V and J ends, which lost 5 bases and 4 bases, there was a span of 16 bases. CDR1 SGHTA and CDR2 FQGNSA come from the germline V gene. The CDR3: CASSLGSSGADTQYF. The DNA of the CDR3 is TGTGCCAGCAGCCTTGGTAGCTCGGGGGCAGATACGCAGTATTTT.

This chain joins TRBV20-1 and TRBJ1-5; D is uncertain. Germline lookup yields CDR1 DFQATT and CDR2 SNEGSKA (reference sequence). This CDR3 is 16 amino acids long. Trimming removed 3 bases at V and 0 bases at J, with 15 bases between. The CDR3 coding sequence is TGCAGTGCTAGTGATATGGGAGGCTATAGCAATCAGCCCCAGCATTTT. Encoded protein: CSASDMGGYSNQPQHF.